This T cell receptor beta chain comes out of a study of T cell repertoires in cytomegalovirus infection. Turning to the study itself: Indications of both CMV infection and matching HLA type were provided by public TCR beta signatures. Study observations and caveats: HLA-C-restricted, CMV-specific TCR beta clonotypes were dominant ex vivo.

Worth noting for this clonotype: The antigen is not known.

A single record per CDR3 protein comes from TCRdb applying MiXCR to the reads. The sample has roughly 300,000 distinct CDR3 sequences, around 25% seen once. This CDR3 contains 11 residues. Trimming removed 6 bases from V and 6 bases from J, with 10 bases in between. Germline-derived CDR1 and CDR2 are SQVTM and ANQGSEA. The source material was PBMCs. The chain combines TRBV29-1 with TRBJ2-3; D may be TRBD1 (5 bases). The clonotype comes from a human donor in good health (CMV status not recorded). Some clones in this sample may be carry-over from other donors' samples. CDR3 in DNA: TGCAGCGTCCTTCCAGGGGATACGCAGTATTTT. Its translation is CSVLPGDTQYF.